This T cell receptor (beta chain) appears in the sequencing data of a study of graft-versus-host responses after intestinal transplantation. As for the study in general: Each recipient received anti-thymocyte globulin induction, then tacrolimus and steroids for about three years.

TCRdb's table, derived via immunoSEQ multiplex PCR, lists solely in-frame clones and lacks some. Here the sample spans roughly 120,000 clones, just under 95% being singletons. As regards this clone: Its antigen remains unknown.

General study results and limits: The study found high graft-versus-host to host-versus-graft clonal ratios in allografts of patients with graft-donor T cell macrochimerism.

Germline lookup yields CDR1 MNHEY and CDR2 SMNVEV (reference sequence). V was pared by 5 bases and J by 4 bases, with 13 bases between. CDR3 size: 14 residues. This specimen consisted of unstimulated CD8+ T cells sorted from spleen or lymph node cells, obtained before intestinal transplant. The TCR comes from a human donor who received an intestinal transplant. The chain links TRBV27 to TRBJ2-3, with TRBD2 as a possible D gene (5 bases). CDR3 residues: CASSELGGADTQYF. CDR3 DNA sequence: TGTGCCAGCAGTGAGTTAGGAGGAGCAGATACGCAGTATTTT.